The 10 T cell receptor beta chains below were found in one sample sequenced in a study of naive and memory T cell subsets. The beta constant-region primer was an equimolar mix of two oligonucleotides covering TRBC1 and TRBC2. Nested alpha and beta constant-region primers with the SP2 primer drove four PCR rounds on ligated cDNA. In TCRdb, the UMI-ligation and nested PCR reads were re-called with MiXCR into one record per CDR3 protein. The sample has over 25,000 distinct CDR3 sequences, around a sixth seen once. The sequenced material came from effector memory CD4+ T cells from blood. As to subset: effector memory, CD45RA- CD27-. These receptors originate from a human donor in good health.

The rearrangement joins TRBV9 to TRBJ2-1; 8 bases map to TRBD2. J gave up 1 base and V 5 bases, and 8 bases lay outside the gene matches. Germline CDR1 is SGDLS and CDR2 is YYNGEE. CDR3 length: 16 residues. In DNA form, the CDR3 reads TGTGCCAGCAGTTTTCAGCTAGCGGGTTCCTACAATGAGCAGTTCTTC. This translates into CASSFQLAGSYNEQFF.

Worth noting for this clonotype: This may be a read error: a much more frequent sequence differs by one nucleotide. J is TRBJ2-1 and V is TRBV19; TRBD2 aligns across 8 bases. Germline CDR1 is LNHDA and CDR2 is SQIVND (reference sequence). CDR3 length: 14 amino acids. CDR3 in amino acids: CASGIDGRAQEQFF. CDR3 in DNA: TGTGCCAGTGGTATTGACGGGAGGGCCCAGGAGCAGTTCTTC. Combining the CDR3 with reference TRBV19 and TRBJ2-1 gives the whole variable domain DGGITQSPKYLFRKEGQNVTLSCEQNLNHDAMYWYRQDPGQGLRLIYYSQIVNDFQKGDIAEGYSVSREKKESFPLTVTSAQKNPTAFYLCASGIDGRAQEQFFGPGTRLTVL.

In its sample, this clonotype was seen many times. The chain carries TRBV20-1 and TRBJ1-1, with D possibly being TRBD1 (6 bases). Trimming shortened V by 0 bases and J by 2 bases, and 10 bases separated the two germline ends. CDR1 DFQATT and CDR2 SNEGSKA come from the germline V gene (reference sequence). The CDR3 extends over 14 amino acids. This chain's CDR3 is CSARDWGANTEAFF. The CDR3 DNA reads TGCAGTGCTAGAGATTGGGGGGCTAACACTGAAGCTTTCTTT.

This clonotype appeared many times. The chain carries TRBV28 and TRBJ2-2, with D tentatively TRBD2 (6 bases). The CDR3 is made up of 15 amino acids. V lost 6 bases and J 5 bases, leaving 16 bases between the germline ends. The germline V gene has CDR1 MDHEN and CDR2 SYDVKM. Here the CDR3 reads CASRRPGVGTGELFF. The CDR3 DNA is TGTGCCAGCAGACGCCCGGGAGTTGGTACCGGGGAGCTGTTTTTT.

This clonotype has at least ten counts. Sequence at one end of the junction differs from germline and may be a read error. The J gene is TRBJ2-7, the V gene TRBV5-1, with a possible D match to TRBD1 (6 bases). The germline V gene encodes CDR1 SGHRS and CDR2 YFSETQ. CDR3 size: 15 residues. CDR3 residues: CASSLDGTRNDEQYF. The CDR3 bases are TGCGCCAGCAGTTTGGACGGGACACGGAACGACGAGCAGTACTTC.

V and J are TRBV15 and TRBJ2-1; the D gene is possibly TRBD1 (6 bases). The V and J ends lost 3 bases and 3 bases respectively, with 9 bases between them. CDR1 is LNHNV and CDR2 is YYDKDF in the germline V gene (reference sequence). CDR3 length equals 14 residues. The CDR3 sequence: CATSSWTDYNEQFF. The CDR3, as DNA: TGTGCCACCAGCAGCTGGACAGACTACAATGAGCAGTTCTTC.

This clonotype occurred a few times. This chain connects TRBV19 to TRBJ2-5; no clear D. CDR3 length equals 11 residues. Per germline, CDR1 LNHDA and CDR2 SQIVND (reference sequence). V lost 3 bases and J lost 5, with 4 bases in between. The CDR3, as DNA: TGTGCCAGTAGTATGTTGGAGACCCAGTACTTC. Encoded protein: CASSMLETQYF.

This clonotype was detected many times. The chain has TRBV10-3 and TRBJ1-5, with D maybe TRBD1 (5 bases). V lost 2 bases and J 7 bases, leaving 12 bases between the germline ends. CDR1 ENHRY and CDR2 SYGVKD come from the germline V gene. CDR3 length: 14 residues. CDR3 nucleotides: TGTGCCATCAGTGAGGCGGGGGGAACACAGCCCCAGCATTTT. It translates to CAISEAGGTQPQHF.

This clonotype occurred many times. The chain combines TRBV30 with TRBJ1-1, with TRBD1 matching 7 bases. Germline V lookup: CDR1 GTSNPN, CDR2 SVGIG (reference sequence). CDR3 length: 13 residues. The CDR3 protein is CAGGRQGNTEAFF. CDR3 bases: TGTGCTGGTGGGAGACAGGGGAACACTGAAGCTTTCTTT.

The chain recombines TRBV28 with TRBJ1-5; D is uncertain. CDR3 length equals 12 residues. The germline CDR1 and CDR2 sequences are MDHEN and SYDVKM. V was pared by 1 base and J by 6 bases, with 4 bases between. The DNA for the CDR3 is TGTGCCAGCAGTTTATTTGGTCAGCCCCAGCATTTT. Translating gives CASSLFGQPQHF.